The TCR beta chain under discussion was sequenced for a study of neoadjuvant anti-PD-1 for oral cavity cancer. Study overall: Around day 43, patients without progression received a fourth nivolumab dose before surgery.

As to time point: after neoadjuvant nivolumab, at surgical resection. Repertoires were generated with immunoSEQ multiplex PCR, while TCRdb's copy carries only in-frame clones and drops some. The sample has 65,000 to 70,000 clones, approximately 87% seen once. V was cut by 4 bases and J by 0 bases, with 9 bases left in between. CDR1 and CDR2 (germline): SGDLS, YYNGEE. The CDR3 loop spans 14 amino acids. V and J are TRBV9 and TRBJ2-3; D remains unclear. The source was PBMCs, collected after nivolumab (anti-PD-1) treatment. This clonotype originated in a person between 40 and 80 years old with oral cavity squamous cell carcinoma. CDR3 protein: CASSRTGSTDTQYF. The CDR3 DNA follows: TGTGCCAGCAGCAGGACGGGTAGCACAGATACGCAGTATTTT. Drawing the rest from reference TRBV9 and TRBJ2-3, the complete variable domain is DSGVTQTPKHLITATGQRVTLRCSPRSGDLSVYWYQQSLDQGLQFLIQYYNGEERAKGNILERFSAQQFPDLHSELNLSSLELGDSALYFCASSRTGSTDTQYFGPGTRLTVL.